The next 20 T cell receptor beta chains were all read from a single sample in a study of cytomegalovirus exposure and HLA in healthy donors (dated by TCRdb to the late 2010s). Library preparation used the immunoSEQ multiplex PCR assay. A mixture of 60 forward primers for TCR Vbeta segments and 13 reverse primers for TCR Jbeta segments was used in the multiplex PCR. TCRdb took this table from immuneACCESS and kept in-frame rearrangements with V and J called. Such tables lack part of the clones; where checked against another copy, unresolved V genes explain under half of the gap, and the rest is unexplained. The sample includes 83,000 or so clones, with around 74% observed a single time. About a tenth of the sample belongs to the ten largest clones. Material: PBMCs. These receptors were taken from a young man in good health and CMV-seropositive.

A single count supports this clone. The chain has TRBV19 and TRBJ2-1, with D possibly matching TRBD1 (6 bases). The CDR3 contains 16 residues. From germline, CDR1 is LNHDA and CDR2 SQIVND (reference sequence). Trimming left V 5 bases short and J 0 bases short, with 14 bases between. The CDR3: CASSVLGQSSYNEQFF. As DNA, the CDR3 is TGTGCCAGTAGTGTCCTTGGACAGAGCTCCTACAATGAGCAGTTCTTC. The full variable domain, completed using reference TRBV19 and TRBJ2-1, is DGGITQSPKYLFRKEGQNVTLSCEQNLNHDAMYWYRQDPGQGLRLIYYSQIVNDFQKGDIAEGYSVSREKKESFPLTVTSAQKNPTAFYLCASSVLGQSSYNEQFFGPGTRLTVL.

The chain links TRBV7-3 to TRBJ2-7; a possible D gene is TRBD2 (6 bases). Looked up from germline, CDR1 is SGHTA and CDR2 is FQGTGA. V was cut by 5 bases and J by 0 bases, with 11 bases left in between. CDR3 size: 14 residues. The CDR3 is CASSTDGSSYEQYF. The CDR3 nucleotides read TGTGCCAGCAGCACGGACGGGAGCTCCTACGAGCAGTACTTC.

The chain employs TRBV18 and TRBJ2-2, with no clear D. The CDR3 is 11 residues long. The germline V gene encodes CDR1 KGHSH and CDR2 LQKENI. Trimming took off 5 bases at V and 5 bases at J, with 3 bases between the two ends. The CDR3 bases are TGTGCCAGCTCAGAGACCGGGGAGCTGTTTTTT. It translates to CASSETGELFF.

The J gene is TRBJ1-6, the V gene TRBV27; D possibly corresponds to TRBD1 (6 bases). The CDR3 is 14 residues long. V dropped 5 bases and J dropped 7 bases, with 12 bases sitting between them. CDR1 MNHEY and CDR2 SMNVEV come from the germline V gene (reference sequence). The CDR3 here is CASSRGAANSPLHF. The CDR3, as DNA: TGTGCCAGCAGTCGGGGGGCTGCGAATTCACCCCTCCACTTT.

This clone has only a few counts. The CDR3 sequence is CASSIIRGRGNQPQHF. CDR3 coding DNA: TGTGCCAGTAGCATCATCAGGGGGCGAGGCAATCAGCCCCAGCATTTT. The chain is built from TRBV19 and TRBJ1-5; 8 nucleotides align to TRBD1. The CDR3 runs 16 residues. CDR1 is LNHDA and CDR2 is SQIVND in the germline V gene (reference sequence). J lost 2 bases, V lost 6 bases, and 9 bases had no gene match.

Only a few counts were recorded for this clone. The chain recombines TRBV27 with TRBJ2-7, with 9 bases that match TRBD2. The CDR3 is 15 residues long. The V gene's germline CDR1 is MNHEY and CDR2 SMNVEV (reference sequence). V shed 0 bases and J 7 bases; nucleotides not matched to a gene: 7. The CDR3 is CASSLSAGGPGEQYF. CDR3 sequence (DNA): TGTGCCAGCAGTTTATCGGCGGGGGGGCCGGGGGAGCAGTACTTC.

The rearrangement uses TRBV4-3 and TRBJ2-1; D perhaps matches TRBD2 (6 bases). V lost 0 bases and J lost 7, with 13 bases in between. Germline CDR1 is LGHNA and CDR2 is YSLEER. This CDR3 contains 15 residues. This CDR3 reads CASSQDPLGGNEQFF. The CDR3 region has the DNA TGCGCCAGCAGCCAAGATCCCCTCGGGGGTAATGAGCAGTTCTTC.

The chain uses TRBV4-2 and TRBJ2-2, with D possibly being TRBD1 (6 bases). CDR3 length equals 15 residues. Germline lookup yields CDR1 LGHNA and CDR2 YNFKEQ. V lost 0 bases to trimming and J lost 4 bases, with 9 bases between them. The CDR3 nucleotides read TGTGCCAGCAGCCAAGATCCAGGGGCCACCGGGGAGCTGTTTTTT. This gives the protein CASSQDPGATGELFF.

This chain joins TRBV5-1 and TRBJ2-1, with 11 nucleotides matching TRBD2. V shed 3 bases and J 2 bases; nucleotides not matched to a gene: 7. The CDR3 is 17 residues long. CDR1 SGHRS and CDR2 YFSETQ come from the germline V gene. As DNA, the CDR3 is TGCGCCAGCAGCTCCTCTAGCGGGGGGACGGCCTACAATGAGCAGTTCTTC. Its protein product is CASSSSSGGTAYNEQFF. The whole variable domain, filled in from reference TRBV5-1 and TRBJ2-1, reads KAGVTQTPRYLIKTRGQQVTLSCSPISGHRSVSWYQQTPGQGLQFLFEYFSETQRNKGNFPGRFSGRQFSNSRSEMNVSTLELGDSALYLCASSSSSGGTAYNEQFFGPGTRLTVL.

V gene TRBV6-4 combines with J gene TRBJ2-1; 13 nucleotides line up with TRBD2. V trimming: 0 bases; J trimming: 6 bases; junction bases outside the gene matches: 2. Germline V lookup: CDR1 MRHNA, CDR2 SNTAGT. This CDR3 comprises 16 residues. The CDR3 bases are TGTGCCAGCAGTGACTCTACTAGCGGGGGGGCCAATGAGCAGTTCTTC. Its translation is CASSDSTSGGANEQFF.

CDR3 DNA: TGTGCCAGCAGTGAAGGGGTGACAGGGGCCCTTTCCTCCCACTTT. Its protein is CASSEGVTGALSSHF. The chain uses TRBV6-1 and TRBJ1-6; 8 bases fit TRBD1. CDR3 size: 15 residues. With 1 base clipped from V and 18 bases from J, the junction kept 14 bases outside the gene matches. In germline, CDR1 is MNHNS, CDR2 SASEGT.

This CDR3 is CATRDRGEQPQHF. For the CDR3, the DNA is TGTGCCACCCGGGACAGGGGTGAACAGCCCCAGCATTTT. The chain combines TRBV19 with TRBJ1-5; 10 bases fit TRBD1. CDR3 length: 13 amino acids. From germline, CDR1 is LNHDA and CDR2 SQIVND (reference sequence). The junction had 7 bases not matched to a gene; V was cut back by 10 bases and J by 7 bases.

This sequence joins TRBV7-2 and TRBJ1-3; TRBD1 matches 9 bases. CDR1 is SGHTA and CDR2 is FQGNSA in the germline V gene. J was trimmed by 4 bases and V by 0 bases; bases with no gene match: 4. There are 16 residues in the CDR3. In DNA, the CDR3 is TGTGCCAGCAGCTTAGCCAACAGGGGGCGCGGAAACACCATATATTTT. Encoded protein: CASSLANRGRGNTIYF.

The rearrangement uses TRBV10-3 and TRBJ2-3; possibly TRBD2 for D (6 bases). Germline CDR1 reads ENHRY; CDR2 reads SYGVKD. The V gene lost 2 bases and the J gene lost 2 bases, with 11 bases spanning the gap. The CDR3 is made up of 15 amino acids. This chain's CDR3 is CAISEMAGSTDTQYF. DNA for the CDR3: TGTGCCATCAGTGAGATGGCGGGGTCCACAGATACGCAGTATTTT.

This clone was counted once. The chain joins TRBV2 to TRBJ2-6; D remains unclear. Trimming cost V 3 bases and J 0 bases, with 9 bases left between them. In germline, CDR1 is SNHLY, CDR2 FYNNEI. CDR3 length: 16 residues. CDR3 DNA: TGTGCCAGCAGTGAGTCCGGGTACTCTGGGGCCAACGTCCTGACTTTC. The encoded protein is CASSESGYSGANVLTF.

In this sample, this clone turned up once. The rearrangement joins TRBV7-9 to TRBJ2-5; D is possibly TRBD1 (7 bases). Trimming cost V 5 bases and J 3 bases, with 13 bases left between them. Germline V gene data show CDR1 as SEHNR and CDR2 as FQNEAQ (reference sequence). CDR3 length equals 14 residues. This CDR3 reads CASSPGGSKETQYF. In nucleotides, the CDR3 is TGTGCCAGCAGCCCAGGGGGGTCTAAAGAGACCCAGTACTTC.

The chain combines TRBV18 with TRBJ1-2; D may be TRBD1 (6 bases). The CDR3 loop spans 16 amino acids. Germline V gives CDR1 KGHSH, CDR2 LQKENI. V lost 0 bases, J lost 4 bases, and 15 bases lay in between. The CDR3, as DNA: TGTGCCAGCTCACCACCCGGACAGTCGCCGCCCTATGGCTACACCTTC. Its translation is CASSPPGQSPPYGYTF.

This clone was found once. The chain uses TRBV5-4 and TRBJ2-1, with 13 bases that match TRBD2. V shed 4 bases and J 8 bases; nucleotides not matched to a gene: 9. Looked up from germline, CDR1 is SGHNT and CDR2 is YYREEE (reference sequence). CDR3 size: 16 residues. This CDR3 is CASSRKLAGGIDEQFF. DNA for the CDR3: TGTGCCAGCAGCAGAAAACTAGCGGGGGGGATCGATGAGCAGTTCTTC.

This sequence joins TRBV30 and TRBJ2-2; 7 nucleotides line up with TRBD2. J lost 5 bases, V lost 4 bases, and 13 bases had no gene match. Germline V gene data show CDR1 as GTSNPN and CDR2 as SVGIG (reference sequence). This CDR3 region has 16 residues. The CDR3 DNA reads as TGTGCCTGGAAGAACTCAGCGGGGTCGAGAACCGGGGAGCTGTTTTTT. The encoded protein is CAWKNSAGSRTGELFF.

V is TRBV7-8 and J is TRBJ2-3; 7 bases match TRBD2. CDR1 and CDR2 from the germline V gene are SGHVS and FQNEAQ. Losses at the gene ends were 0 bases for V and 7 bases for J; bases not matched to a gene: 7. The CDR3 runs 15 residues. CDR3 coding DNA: TGTGCCAGCAGCTTAGCTGACGGGGGGTTCTATACGCAGTATTTT. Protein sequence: CASSLADGGFYTQYF.